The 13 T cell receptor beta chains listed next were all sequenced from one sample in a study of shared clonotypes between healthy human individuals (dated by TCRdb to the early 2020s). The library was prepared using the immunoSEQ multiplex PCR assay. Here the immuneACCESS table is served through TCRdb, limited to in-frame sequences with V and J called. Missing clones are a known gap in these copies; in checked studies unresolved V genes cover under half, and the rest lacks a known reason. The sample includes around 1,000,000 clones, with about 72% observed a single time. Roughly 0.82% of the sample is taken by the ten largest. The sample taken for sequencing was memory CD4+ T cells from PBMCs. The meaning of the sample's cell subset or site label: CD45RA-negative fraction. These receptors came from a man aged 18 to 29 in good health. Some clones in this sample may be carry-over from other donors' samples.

The CDR3 DNA reads TGCGCCAGCAGCCAAGAGTCAGGGCGAGAGACCCAGTACTTC. Encoded protein: CASSQESGRETQYF. The chain joins TRBV4-3 to TRBJ2-5; tentatively, D is TRBD1 (5 bases). The CDR3 covers 14 residues. Between the trimmed V and J ends, which lost 0 bases and 4 bases, there was a span of 9 bases. The germline V gene encodes CDR1 LGHNA and CDR2 YSLEER.

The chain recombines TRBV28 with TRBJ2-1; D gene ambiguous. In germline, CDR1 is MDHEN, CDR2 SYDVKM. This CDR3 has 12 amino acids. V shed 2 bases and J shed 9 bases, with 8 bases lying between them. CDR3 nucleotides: TGTGCCAGCAGTTTAGGTAGAGGTGAGCAGTTCTTC. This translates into CASSLGRGEQFF. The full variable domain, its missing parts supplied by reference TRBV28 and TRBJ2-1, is DVKVTQSSRYLVKRTGEKVFLECVQDMDHENMFWYRQDPGLGLRLIYFSYDVKMKEKGDIPEGYSVSREKKERFSLILESASTNQTSMYLCASSLGRGEQFFGPGTRLTVL.

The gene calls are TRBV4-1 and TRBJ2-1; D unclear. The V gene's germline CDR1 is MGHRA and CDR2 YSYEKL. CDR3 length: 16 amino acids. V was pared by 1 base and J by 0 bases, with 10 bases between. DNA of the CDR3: TGCGCCAGCAGCCAAGTTGTTACCCCCTCCTACAATGAGCAGTTCTTC. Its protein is CASSQVVTPSYNEQFF.

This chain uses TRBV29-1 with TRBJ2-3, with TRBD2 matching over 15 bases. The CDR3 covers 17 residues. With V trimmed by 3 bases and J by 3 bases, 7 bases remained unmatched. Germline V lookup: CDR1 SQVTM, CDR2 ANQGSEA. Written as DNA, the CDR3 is TGCAGCGTTGATAGGGGACTAGCGGGAGGTGGGACAGATACGCAGTATTTT. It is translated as CSVDRGLAGGGTDTQYF.

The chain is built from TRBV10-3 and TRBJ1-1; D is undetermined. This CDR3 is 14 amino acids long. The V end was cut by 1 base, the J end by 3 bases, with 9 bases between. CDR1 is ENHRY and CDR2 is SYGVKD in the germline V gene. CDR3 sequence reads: CAISELGRDTEAFF. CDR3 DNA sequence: TGTGCCATCAGTGAGTTAGGCAGAGACACTGAAGCTTTCTTT.

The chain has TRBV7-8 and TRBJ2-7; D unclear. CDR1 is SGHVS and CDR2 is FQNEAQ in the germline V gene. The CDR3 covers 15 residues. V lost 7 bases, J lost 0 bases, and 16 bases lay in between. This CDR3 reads CASTPGRMVSYEQYF. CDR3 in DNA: TGTGCCAGCACCCCCGGACGGATGGTCTCCTACGAGCAGTACTTC.

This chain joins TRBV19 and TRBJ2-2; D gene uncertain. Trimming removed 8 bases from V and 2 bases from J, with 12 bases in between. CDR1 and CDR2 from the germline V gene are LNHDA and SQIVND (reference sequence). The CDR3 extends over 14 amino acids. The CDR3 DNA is TGTGCCAGTTTCTCGTGGGATAACACCGGGGAGCTGTTTTTT. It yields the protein CASFSWDNTGELFF. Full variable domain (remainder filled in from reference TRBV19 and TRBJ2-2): DGGITQSPKYLFRKEGQNVTLSCEQNLNHDAMYWYRQDPGQGLRLIYYSQIVNDFQKGDIAEGYSVSREKKESFPLTVTSAQKNPTAFYLCASFSWDNTGELFFGEGSRLTVL.

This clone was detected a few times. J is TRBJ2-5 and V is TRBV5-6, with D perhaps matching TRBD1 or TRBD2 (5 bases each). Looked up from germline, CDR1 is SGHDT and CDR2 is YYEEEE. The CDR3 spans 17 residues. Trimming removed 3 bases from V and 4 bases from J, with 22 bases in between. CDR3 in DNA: TGTGCCAGCAGCTCCCCTACCGGGGCCCTTGGAGGAGAGACCCAGTACTTC. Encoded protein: CASSSPTGALGGETQYF.

In nucleotides, the CDR3 is TGTGCCAGCAGCCGCCTTCGGGAGGCGATGGGGGCAGATACGCAGTATTTT. It is translated as CASSRLREAMGADTQYF. The V gene is TRBV5-6, the J gene TRBJ2-3, with 7 bases fitting TRBD2. CDR3 length: 17 amino acids. Germline CDR1 is SGHDT and CDR2 is YYEEEE. J gave up 4 bases and V 4 bases, and 15 bases lay outside the gene matches.

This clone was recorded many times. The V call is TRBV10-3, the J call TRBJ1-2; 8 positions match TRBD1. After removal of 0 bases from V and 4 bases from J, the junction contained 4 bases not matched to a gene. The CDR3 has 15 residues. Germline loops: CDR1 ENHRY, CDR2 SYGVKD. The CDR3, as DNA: TGTGCCATCAGTGAGTCATCACAGGGGGGCTATGGCTACACCTTC. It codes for CAISESSQGGYGYTF.

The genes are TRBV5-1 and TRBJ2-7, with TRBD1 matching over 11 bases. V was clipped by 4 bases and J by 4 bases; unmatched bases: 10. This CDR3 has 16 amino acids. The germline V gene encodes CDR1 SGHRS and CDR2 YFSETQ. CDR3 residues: CASSKGQGEPPYEQYF. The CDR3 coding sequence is TGCGCCAGCAGCAAGGGACAGGGGGAACCTCCTTACGAGCAGTACTTC.

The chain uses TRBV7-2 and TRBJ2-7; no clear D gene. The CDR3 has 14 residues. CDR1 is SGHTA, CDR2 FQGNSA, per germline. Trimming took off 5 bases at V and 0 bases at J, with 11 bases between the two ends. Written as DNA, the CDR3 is TGTGCCAGCAGCCCCCGACCGAGCTCCTACGAGCAGTACTTC. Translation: CASSPRPSSYEQYF. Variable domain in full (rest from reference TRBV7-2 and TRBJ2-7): GAGVSQSPSNKVTEKGKDVELRCDPISGHTALYWYRQSLGQGLEFLIYFQGNSAPDKSGLPSDRFSAERTGGSVSTLTIQRTQQEDSAVYLCASSPRPSSYEQYFGPGTRLTVT.

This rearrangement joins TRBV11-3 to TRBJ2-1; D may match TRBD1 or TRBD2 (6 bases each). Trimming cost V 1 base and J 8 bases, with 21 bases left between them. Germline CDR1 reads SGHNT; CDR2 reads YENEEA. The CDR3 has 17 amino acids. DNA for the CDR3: TGTGCCAGCAGCTTAGGCCGGGGGACACGAGGTGTACATGAGCAGTTCTTC. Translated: CASSLGRGTRGVHEQFF.